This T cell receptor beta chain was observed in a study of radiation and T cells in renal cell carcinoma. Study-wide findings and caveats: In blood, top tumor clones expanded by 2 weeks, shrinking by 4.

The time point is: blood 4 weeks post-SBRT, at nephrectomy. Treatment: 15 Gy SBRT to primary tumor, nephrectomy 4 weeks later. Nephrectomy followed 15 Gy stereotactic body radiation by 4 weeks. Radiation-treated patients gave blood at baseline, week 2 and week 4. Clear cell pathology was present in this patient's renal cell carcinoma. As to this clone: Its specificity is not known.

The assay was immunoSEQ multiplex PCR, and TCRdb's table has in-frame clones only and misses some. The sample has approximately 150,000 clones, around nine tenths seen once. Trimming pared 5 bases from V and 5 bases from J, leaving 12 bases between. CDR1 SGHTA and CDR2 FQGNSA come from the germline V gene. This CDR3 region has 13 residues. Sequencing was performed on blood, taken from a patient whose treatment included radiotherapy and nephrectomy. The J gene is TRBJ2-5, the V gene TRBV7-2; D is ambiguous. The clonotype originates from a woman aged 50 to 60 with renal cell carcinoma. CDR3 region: CASSRKPRETQYF. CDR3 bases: TGTGCCAGCAGCCGGAAACCGCGGGAGACCCAGTACTTC.